This is a list of T cell receptor beta chains from one sample in a study of shared clonotypes between healthy human individuals. Assay: immunoSEQ multiplex PCR; the TCRdb copy retains only in-frame clones and omits some. This table holds 1.5 million to 2.5 million clones, less than 95% found once. Sequenced: naive CD8+ T cells sorted from blood. These receptors were taken from a man between 18 and 35 years old in good health. CDR3s include the opening cysteine and the closing phenylalanine or tryptophan. D genes are given only for firm matches.

D gene: -
V gene: TRBV6-6
J gene: TRBJ2-3
CDR3 DNA: TGTGCCAGCAGTTACACCGGGACTAGCACAGATACGCAGTATTTT
CDR3 protein: CASSYTGTSTDTQYF

D gene: -
V gene: TRBV9
J gene: TRBJ2-1
CDR3 DNA: TGTGCCAGCAGCGCAGGGGGAGGCGGGACTCCCCGAGTTCCAAGCTCCTACAATGAGCAGTTCTTC
CDR3 protein: CASSAGGGGTPRVPSSYNEQFF

D gene: -
V gene: TRBV5-1
J gene: TRBJ2-5
CDR3 DNA: TGCGCCAGCAGCTTAGAAGGAGGGGCAGGAGAGACCCAGTACTTC
CDR3 protein: CASSLEGGAGETQYF

D gene: -
V gene: TRBV2
J gene: TRBJ1-6
CDR3 DNA: TGTGCCAGCAGTGTACAGGGTGGGGAATCACCCCTCCACTTT
CDR3 protein: CASSVQGGESPLHF

D gene: TRBD1
V gene: TRBV28
J gene: TRBJ1-2
CDR3 DNA: TGTGCCAGCAGAACCATTTGGGGCGGGCCGGGGACAGAACGGGGTGGCTACACCTTC
CDR3 protein: CASRTIWGGPGTERGGYTF

D gene: TRBD1
V gene: TRBV7-9
J gene: TRBJ1-4
CDR3 DNA: TGTGCCAGCAGCCAGGGGGCGGGTGAGGAACTGTTTTTT
CDR3 protein: CASSQGAGEELFF

D gene: -
V gene: TRBV13
J gene: TRBJ2-7
CDR3 DNA: TGTGCCAGCAGCCTAAGGGGCGGCTCCTACGAGCAGTACTTC
CDR3 protein: CASSLRGGSYEQYF

D gene: -
V gene: TRBV27
J gene: TRBJ2-6
CDR3 DNA: TGTGCCAGCAGTTTGGCGGGGCACGGGGCCAACGTCCTGACTTTC
CDR3 protein: CASSLAGHGANVLTF

D gene: TRBD2
V gene: TRBV9
J gene: TRBJ2-1
CDR3 DNA: TGTGCCAGCAGCGACCCGGGACTAGTCAATGAGCAGTTCTTC
CDR3 protein: CASSDPGLVNEQFF

D gene: -
V gene: TRBV5-6
J gene: TRBJ2-1
CDR3 DNA: TGTGCCAGCAGCTCGGGTAGCATGGATGAGCAGTTCTTC
CDR3 protein: CASSSGSMDEQFF

D gene: -
V gene: TRBV21-1
J gene: TRBJ2-3
CDR3 DNA: TGTGCCGCCAAACGGACAGCTAGCACAGATACGCAGTATTTT
CDR3 protein: CAAKRTASTDTQYF

D gene: -
V gene: TRBV19
J gene: TRBJ2-3
CDR3 DNA: TGTGCCAGTAACCATGGAAGCACAGATACGCAGTATTTT
CDR3 protein: CASNHGSTDTQYF